Below are 7 T cell receptor beta chains sequenced from a single sample in a study of cytomegalovirus exposure and HLA in healthy donors. The PCR had 60 Vbeta and 13 Jbeta primers. The protocol was immunoSEQ multiplex PCR, while the TCRdb copy is restricted to in-frame clones and leaves out a portion. The repertoire includes about 150,000 clones, 65% to 80% of them detected once, and roughly 4% sits in the top ten. The sequenced material came from PBMCs. Every receptor here comes from a woman aged 40 to 55 in good health and CMV-seronegative.

This chain connects TRBV9 to TRBJ2-7, with a possible D match to TRBD2 (5 bases). The ends were cut back, 3 bases at V and 0 bases at J, with 16 bases in the middle. CDR3 length: 16 residues. Germline V gene lookup returns CDR1 SGDLS and CDR2 YYNGEE. CDR3 in amino acids: CASSAESVGVSYEQYF. CDR3 in DNA: TGTGCCAGCAGCGCAGAGAGTGTGGGAGTCTCCTACGAGCAGTACTTC.

The chain couples TRBV6-1 to TRBJ1-1; D gene unclear. The germline V gene encodes CDR1 MNHNS and CDR2 SASEGT. This CDR3 spans 13 amino acids. Trimming removed 4 bases at V and 6 bases at J, with 12 bases between. The CDR3 nucleotides read TGTGCCAGCAGTGTTCAACTGCTAGCTGAAGCTTTCTTT. Translated: CASSVQLLAEAFF.

Notes on this clone: One end of the junction does not line up with germline, which may come from a read error. V usage is TRBV7-7 and J usage is TRBJ2-5; maybe TRBD1 (6 bases). Germline-derived CDR1 and CDR2 are SSHAT and FNYEAQ (reference sequence). The CDR3 length is 15 residues. Here the CDR3 reads CASSKDRLNGETQYF. In DNA form, the CDR3 reads TGTGCTAGCAGCAAAGACAGGCTAAACGGAGAGACCCAGTACTTC.

The chain uses TRBV13 and TRBJ2-7, with 7 bases aligning to TRBD1. The CDR3 consists of 14 residues. The J segment lost 2 bases and the V segment lost 5 bases, leaving 6 bases of the junction unmatched. CDR1 is PRHDT and CDR2 is FYEKMQ in the germline V gene (reference sequence). DNA of the CDR3: TGTGCCAGCAGCCCACGACAGGGTACCTACGAGCAGTACTTC. Translating gives CASSPRQGTYEQYF.

The chain combines TRBV6-6 with TRBJ1-1; 7 nucleotides match TRBD1. In germline, CDR1 is MNHNY, CDR2 SVGAGI (reference sequence). The V gene end was trimmed by 0 bases and the J gene end by 2 bases; junction bases not matched to a gene: 3. The CDR3 runs 15 residues. The CDR3: CASSYSGQANTEAFF. The CDR3 DNA is TGTGCCAGCAGTTACTCCGGACAGGCCAACACTGAAGCTTTCTTT.

A few counts support this clone. The CDR3 region has the DNA TGCGCCAGCAGCTCAGGGAAGATGTATTCACCCCTCCACTTT. Translation gives CASSSGKMYSPLHF. The V call is TRBV5-1, the J call TRBJ1-6, with D perhaps TRBD1 (5 bases). Germline V gene sequence: CDR1 SGHRS, CDR2 YFSETQ. V gave up 3 bases and J gave up 8 bases, with 12 bases separating them. The CDR3 is 14 residues long.

The V gene is TRBV7-9, the J gene TRBJ1-2, with D unresolved. This CDR3 is 15 amino acids long. The germline V gene has CDR1 SEHNR and CDR2 FQNEAQ (reference sequence). Trimming took 0 bases from V and 2 from J, leaving 10 bases between them. In DNA form, the CDR3 reads TGTGCCAGCAGCTTAGCTCCAGGACTGAACTATGGCTACACCTTC. Its translation is CASSLAPGLNYGYTF.